The clone carrying this TCR beta chain was counted a few times. Sequencing used immunoSEQ multiplex PCR; TCRdb keeps in-frame clones, though not all of them. The sample includes about 26,000 clones, around 90% of them seen just once. Trimming shortened V by 2 bases and J by 6 bases, and 8 bases separated the two germline ends. CDR3 length equals 14 residues. Germline V gene data show CDR1 as MNHEY and CDR2 as SMNVEV (reference sequence). The sample belongs to a study of OX40 agonist ivuxolimab in advanced cancers. The chain uses TRBV27 and TRBJ1-6; D not certain. This sequence was found in an adult with an advanced solid tumor such as melanoma, head and neck, liver or kidney cancer. Source: CD4+ or CD8+ T cells sorted from blood, taken in a trial of the OX40 agonist ivuxolimab. The CDR3 loop reads CASSLGQPNSPLHF. CDR3 in DNA: TGTGCCAGCAGTTTAGGTCAGCCTAATTCACCCCTCCACTTT.